Below are 32 T cell receptor beta chains sequenced from a single sample in a study of blood T cell repertoires in COVID-19. Here immunoSEQ multiplex PCR was the method, and the copy in TCRdb shows in-frame clones only, minus some. The table has approximately 190,000 clones, around four fifths seen once. The sample consisted of peripheral blood. Receptors were obtained from a woman between 25 and 40 years old with acute or convalescent COVID-19.

The J gene is TRBJ1-4, the V gene TRBV10-3; 10 nucleotides match TRBD1. CDR1 and CDR2 (germline): ENHRY, SYGVKD. Trimming cost V 3 bases and J 6 bases; bases outside gene matches: 1. The CDR3 sequence is 14 residues long. The CDR3 loop reads CAISDGTGDEKLFF. CDR3 coding DNA: TGTGCCATCAGTGACGGGACAGGGGATGAAAAACTGTTTTTT.

The chain employs TRBV7-2 and TRBJ1-6; D unclear. CDR1 SGHTA and CDR2 FQGNSA come from the germline V gene. This CDR3 comprises 13 residues. V was pared by 2 bases and J by 14 bases, with 13 bases between. CDR3 in DNA: TGTGCCAGCAGCTTACCCATAAATCCGGCCCTCCACTTT. Translation: CASSLPINPALHF.

The CDR3 DNA reads TGTGCCAGCAGCCGAGACAGGAGGAGCACAGATACGCAGTATTTT. Amino acid sequence: CASSRDRRSTDTQYF. The J gene is TRBJ2-3, the V gene TRBV28; D is possibly TRBD1 (6 bases). This CDR3 comprises 15 residues. CDR1 and CDR2 from the germline V gene are MDHEN and SYDVKM. V was clipped by 6 bases and J by 0 bases, with 13 bases between them.

The CDR3 is CAWSPPSGVETQYF. The DNA of the CDR3 is TGTGCCTGGAGTCCCCCTAGCGGGGTAGAGACCCAGTACTTC. The V call is TRBV30, the J call TRBJ2-5, with 9 bases matching TRBD2. Trimming at V came to 2 bases and at J to 4 bases, leaving 5 bases not matched to a gene. Per germline, CDR1 GTSNPN and CDR2 SVGIG (reference sequence). This CDR3 has 14 amino acids.

With respect to this clone: The germline gene is not matched at one end of the junction; a read error may be the cause. This chain connects TRBV19 to TRBJ2-1; TRBD2 matches at 14 bases. Germline CDR1 reads LNHDA; CDR2 reads SQIVND (reference sequence). The CDR3 covers 18 residues. This CDR3 reads CASRIGGLAGAGYNEQFF. CDR3 DNA: TGTGCCAGTAGGATAGGGGGACTAGCGGGAGCAGGTTACAATGAGCAGTTCTTC. The complete variable domain, with remaining parts taken from reference TRBV19 and TRBJ2-1, reads DGGITQSPKYLFRKEGQNVTLSCEQNLNHDAMYWYRQDPGQGLRLIYYSQIVNDFQKGDIAEGYSVSREKKESFPLTVTSAQKNPTAFYLCASRIGGLAGAGYNEQFFGPGTRLTVL.

CDR3: CASSYSPGQVYSNQPQHF. CDR3 sequence (DNA): TGTGCCAGCAGTTACTCCCCGGGACAGGTTTATAGCAATCAGCCCCAGCATTTT. The chain uses TRBV6-2 or TRBV6-3 and TRBJ1-5, with 8 bases identical to TRBD1. The CDR3 runs 18 residues. Germline V gene sequence: CDR1 MNHEY, CDR2 SVGEGT. J gave up 0 bases and V 0 bases, and 7 bases lay outside the gene matches.

A word on this clone: One end of the junction fails to match germline, which may point to a read error. The J gene is TRBJ1-2, the V gene TRBV30; possible D gene TRBD1, 5 bases. Germline V gives CDR1 GTSNPN, CDR2 SVGIG (reference sequence). The CDR3 runs 11 residues. The CDR3 sequence is CAWSRPPQGAF. In DNA form, the CDR3 reads TGTGCCTGGAGTCGGCCTCCCCAGGGCGCCTTC. Full variable domain (rest looked up from reference TRBV30 and TRBJ1-2): SQTIHQWPATLVQPVGSPLSLECTVEGTSNPNLYWYRQAAGRGLQLLFYSVGIGQISSEVPQNLSASRPQDRQFILSSKKLLLSDSGFYLCAWSRPPQGAFGSGTRLTVV.

V gene TRBV28 combines with J gene TRBJ2-4; tentative D call: TRBD1 (5 bases). Per germline, CDR1 MDHEN and CDR2 SYDVKM. The CDR3 contains 15 residues. V was cut by 5 bases and J by 6 bases, with 17 bases left in between. CDR3 bases: TGTGCCAGCAGTCCCCCAGCAGGGTGGGCAAACATTCAGTACTTC. Translating it yields CASSPPAGWANIQYF.

The chain uses TRBV5-1 and TRBJ1-2, with D perhaps matching TRBD1 (5 bases). This CDR3 has 15 amino acids. V was pared by 0 bases and J by 8 bases, with 17 bases between. Per the germline V gene, CDR1 is SGHRS and CDR2 is YFSETQ. The DNA for the CDR3 is TGCGCCAGCAGCTTGGGCGGGACCCAGCTAGAGGGCTACACCTTC. It is translated as CASSLGGTQLEGYTF.

DNA for the CDR3: TGTGCCAGCAGCTTGGGCTGGGAGACCCAGTACTTC. It translates to CASSLGWETQYF. This chain links TRBV7-2 with TRBJ2-5; D not resolved. Germline CDR1 SGHTA, CDR2 FQGNSA. Trimming shortened V by 3 bases and J by 5 bases, and 7 bases separated the two germline ends. The CDR3 is 12 residues long. The full variable domain, with the rest looked up from reference TRBV7-2 and TRBJ2-5, is GAGVSQSPSNKVTEKGKDVELRCDPISGHTALYWYRQSLGQGLEFLIYFQGNSAPDKSGLPSDRFSAERTGGSVSTLTIQRTQQEDSAVYLCASSLGWETQYFGPGTRLLVL.

This chain links TRBV30 with TRBJ2-1, with 8 nucleotides matching TRBD2. V shed 0 bases and J 5 bases; nucleotides not matched to a gene: 9. From germline, CDR1 is GTSNPN and CDR2 SVGIG (reference sequence). The length of the CDR3 is 16 residues. The CDR3 loop is CAWSVMAGGIDNEQFF. CDR3 in DNA: TGTGCCTGGAGTGTAATGGCGGGAGGAATTGACAATGAGCAGTTCTTC.

This chain joins TRBV4-2 and TRBJ1-4; 8 nucleotides align to TRBD1. CDR3 length equals 16 residues. CDR1 and CDR2 (germline): LGHNA, YNFKEQ. The V gene end was trimmed by 4 bases and the J gene end by 4 bases; junction bases not matched to a gene: 8. The CDR3 sequence: CASSPQLTGDNEKLFF. The CDR3 bases are TGTGCCAGCAGCCCACAGTTGACAGGGGATAATGAAAAACTGTTTTTT.

The V and J genes are TRBV15 and TRBJ1-2; TRBD1 aligns across 8 bases. Trimming removed 4 bases from V and 5 bases from J; junction bases left unmatched: 12. Per the germline V gene, CDR1 is LNHNV and CDR2 is YYDKDF (reference sequence). The CDR3 covers 16 residues. The CDR3 sequence: CATSKDRGAQAYGYTF. CDR3 DNA: TGTGCCACCAGCAAAGACAGGGGCGCCCAGGCTTATGGCTACACCTTC.

The chain carries TRBV12-5 and TRBJ1-4; the D is unclear. Germline CDR1 and CDR2: LGHNT and FRNRAP. The CDR3 consists of 16 residues. V lost 0 bases and J 6 bases, leaving 14 bases between the germline ends. The CDR3 spells CASGLVAFEIDEKLFF. The CDR3, as DNA: TGTGCTAGTGGTTTGGTAGCATTTGAGATCGATGAAAAACTGTTTTTT.

The genes are TRBV5-1 and TRBJ1-4, with D possibly being TRBD1 (5 bases). The CDR3 loop spans 17 amino acids. CDR1 and CDR2 from the germline V gene are SGHRS and YFSETQ. Trimming left V 2 bases short and J 0 bases short, with 14 bases between. CDR3 sequence: CASSLNGARTTNEKLFF. CDR3 in DNA: TGCGCCAGCAGCTTAAATGGGGCACGAACAACTAATGAAAAACTGTTTTTT.

The chain employs TRBV28 and TRBJ1-2; the D gene is possibly TRBD1 (5 bases). The ends were cut back, 5 bases at V and 2 bases at J, with 12 bases in the middle. This CDR3 has 14 amino acids. Germline V gene lookup returns CDR1 MDHEN and CDR2 SYDVKM. The CDR3: CASSPDGGNYGYTF. As DNA, the CDR3 is TGTGCCAGCAGTCCCGACGGGGGGAACTATGGCTACACCTTC.

This clone was seen a handful of times. The chain employs TRBV5-1 and TRBJ1-1; perhaps TRBD1 as D (6 bases). The CDR3 sequence is 15 residues long. V was trimmed by 3 bases and J by 2 bases, leaving 14 bases between them. CDR1 is SGHRS and CDR2 is YFSETQ in the germline V gene. The CDR3 spells CASSWLGQGNTEAFF. In DNA, the CDR3 is TGCGCCAGCAGCTGGCTGGGACAAGGAAACACTGAAGCTTTCTTT.

This clone was counted once. The chain carries TRBV27 and TRBJ2-2, with D possibly matching TRBD2 (5 bases). Germline CDR1 is MNHEY and CDR2 is SMNVEV (reference sequence). This CDR3 has 14 amino acids. The ends were cut back, 0 bases at V and 6 bases at J, with 8 bases in the middle. The CDR3 spells CASSLSGVAGELFF. DNA for the CDR3: TGTGCCAGCAGTTTATCGGGAGTGGCCGGGGAGCTGTTTTTT.

This chain connects TRBV12-5 to TRBJ2-1, with 13 bases aligning to TRBD2. This CDR3 has 17 residues. Losses at the gene ends were 6 bases for V and 4 bases for J; bases not matched to a gene: 9. CDR1 is LGHNT, CDR2 FRNRAP, per germline. CDR3 sequence (DNA): TGTGCTAGTGGACACACCGGGACTAGCGGGGTTTACAATGAGCAGTTCTTC. As protein: CASGHTGTSGVYNEQFF.

The chain is built from TRBV23-1 and TRBJ1-1; D gene ambiguous. TRBV23-1 is recorded as an ORF, its role being uncertain. The CDR3 sequence is 15 residues long. V lost 4 bases, J lost 0 bases, and 12 bases lay in between. The CDR3 nucleotides are TGCGCCAGCAGTCCATACCGGTCCATGAACACTGAAGCTTTCTTT. Amino acid sequence: CASSPYRSMNTEAFF.

The chain combines TRBV5-1 with TRBJ1-2; no clear D. The CDR3 loop spans 13 amino acids. Germline V gene lookup returns CDR1 SGHRS and CDR2 YFSETQ. The V and J ends lost 1 base and 2 bases respectively, with 6 bases between them. CDR3 loop: CASSLTSNYGYTF. The CDR3 coding sequence is TGCGCCAGCAGCTTGACATCCAACTATGGCTACACCTTC. Using reference TRBV5-1 and TRBJ1-2 for the parts outside the CDR3, the full variable domain is KAGVTQTPRYLIKTRGQQVTLSCSPISGHRSVSWYQQTPGQGLQFLFEYFSETQRNKGNFPGRFSGRQFSNSRSEMNVSTLELGDSALYLCASSLTSNYGYTFGSGTRLTVV.

V gene TRBV4-2 combines with J gene TRBJ2-4, with TRBD1 as a possible D gene (6 bases). CDR1 and CDR2 (germline): LGHNA, YNFKEQ. V was clipped by 1 base and J by 8 bases, with 12 bases between them. The length of the CDR3 is 14 residues. The CDR3: CASSQATGKDIQYF. DNA of the CDR3: TGTGCCAGCAGCCAAGCAACAGGGAAGGACATTCAGTACTTC.

The chain employs TRBV5-6 and TRBJ2-7; D gene ambiguous. The CDR3 spans 13 residues. The germline V and J ends were trimmed by 3 bases and 2 bases, with 9 bases remaining between them. CDR1 SGHDT and CDR2 YYEEEE come from the germline V gene. Written as DNA, the CDR3 is TGTGCCAGCAGCTCGGGTCGTACCTACGAGCAGTACTTC. It specifies CASSSGRTYEQYF.

This clone has a handful of counts. V is TRBV6-5 and J is TRBJ1-1, with a tentative D call TRBD1 (6 bases). V was pared by 2 bases and J by 7 bases, with 11 bases between. Germline CDR1 reads MNHEY; CDR2 reads SVGAGI. This CDR3 spans 13 amino acids. The CDR3 loop is CASSYHRTVEAFF. The CDR3 DNA reads TGTGCCAGCAGTTACCATAGGACAGTTGAAGCTTTCTTT.

The chain employs TRBV7-2 and TRBJ1-5; a possible D gene is TRBD1 (6 bases). V was trimmed by 1 base and J by 5 bases, leaving 9 bases between them. CDR3 size: 14 residues. Germline V CDR1 and CDR2: SGHTA, FQGNSA. This chain's CDR3 is CASSLGTADQPQHF. The CDR3 DNA reads TGTGCCAGCAGCTTAGGGACAGCGGATCAGCCCCAGCATTTT. Full variable domain (outside the CDR3, taken from reference TRBV7-2 and TRBJ1-5): GAGVSQSPSNKVTEKGKDVELRCDPISGHTALYWYRQSLGQGLEFLIYFQGNSAPDKSGLPSDRFSAERTGGSVSTLTIQRTQQEDSAVYLCASSLGTADQPQHFGDGTRLSIL.

The rearrangement uses TRBV5-1 and TRBJ2-1; a weak D match, TRBD2 (5 bases). This CDR3 region has 16 residues. Germline CDR1 reads SGHRS; CDR2 reads YFSETQ. V was pared by 1 base and J by 1 base, with 12 bases between. CDR3 DNA sequence: TGCGCCAGCAGCTTGCGTCCGGGGTGGTCCTACAATGAGCAGTTCTTC. Protein: CASSLRPGWSYNEQFF.

V gene TRBV5-8 combines with J gene TRBJ1-4; D perhaps matches TRBD1 (5 bases). With 0 bases removed from V and 1 base from J, the gap between germline ends came to 7 bases. This CDR3 spans 15 amino acids. CDR1 and CDR2 from the germline V gene are SGHTS and YDEGEE. The CDR3 spells CASSLGQRTNEKLFF. CDR3 bases: TGTGCCAGCAGCTTGGGACAGAGAACTAATGAAAAACTGTTTTTT.

On this clone itself: Other DNA sequences within the sample encode an identical CDR3. The gene calls are TRBV25-1 and TRBJ1-1; 10 nucleotides line up with TRBD1. V dropped 8 bases and J dropped 4; count of bases not matched to a gene: 4. The CDR3 covers 13 residues. Germline values: CDR1 MGHDK, CDR2 SYGVNS. CDR3 nucleotides: TGTGCCAGCTCCCGGACAGGGGGCACTGAAGCTTTCTTT. Translation gives CASSRTGGTEAFF. The entire variable domain, with the rest obtained from reference TRBV25-1 and TRBJ1-1, is as follows: EADIYQTPRYLVIGTGKKITLECSQTMGHDKMYWYQQDPGMELHLIHYSYGVNSTEKGDLSSESTVSRIRTEHFPLTLESARPSHTSQYLCASSRTGGTEAFFGQGTRLTVV.

This clone is a singleton in its sample. This chain connects TRBV4-2 to TRBJ1-2; D remains ambiguous. The CDR3 consists of 12 residues. The germline gives CDR1 LGHNA, CDR2 YNFKEQ. V was shortened by 1 base and J by 5 bases, with 5 bases between the two germline ends. The CDR3 region has the DNA TGTGCCAGCAGCCAAGTTAGTTATGGCTACACCTTC. Translated, it gives CASSQVSYGYTF.

CDR3 residues: CASSLGSSGGLSSYNEQFF. The DNA for the CDR3 is TGTGCCAGCAGCTTGGGGTCTAGCGGGGGACTGAGCTCCTACAATGAGCAGTTCTTC. The chain joins TRBV5-4 to TRBJ2-1; 10 bases agree with TRBD2. The CDR3 totals 19 residues. V was pared by 0 bases and J by 0 bases, with 9 bases of the junction left unmatched. The germline V gene has CDR1 SGHNT and CDR2 YYREEE (reference sequence).

The V and J genes are TRBV15 and TRBJ1-4, with D possibly TRBD1 on 6 matching bases. The V gene's germline CDR1 is LNHNV and CDR2 YYDKDF (reference sequence). With 4 bases removed from V and 7 bases from J, the gap between germline ends came to 10 bases. The CDR3 covers 13 residues. CDR3: CATSKGGTEKLFF. CDR3 DNA sequence: TGTGCCACCAGCAAGGGGGGGACTGAAAAACTGTTTTTT.

The chain links TRBV10-3 to TRBJ2-1, with TRBD2 matching 9 bases. The trim removed 3 bases at V and 2 bases at J, leaving 11 bases unmatched. This CDR3 has 18 residues. Germline lookup yields CDR1 ENHRY and CDR2 SYGVKD. The CDR3 bases are TGTGCCATCAGTGACCCCAGTGGAGCGGGGGGACCCTACAATGAGCAGTTCTTC. It yields the protein CAISDPSGAGGPYNEQFF.